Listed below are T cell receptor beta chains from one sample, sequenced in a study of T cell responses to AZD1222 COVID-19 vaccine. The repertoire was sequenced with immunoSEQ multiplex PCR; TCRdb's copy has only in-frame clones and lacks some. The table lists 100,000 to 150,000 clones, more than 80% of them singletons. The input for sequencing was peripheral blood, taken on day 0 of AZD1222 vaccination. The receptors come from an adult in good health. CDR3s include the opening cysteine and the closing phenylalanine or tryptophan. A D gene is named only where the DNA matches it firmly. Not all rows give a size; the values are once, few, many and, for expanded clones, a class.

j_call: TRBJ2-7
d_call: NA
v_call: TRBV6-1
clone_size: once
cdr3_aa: CASSEFGGGPLYF
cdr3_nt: TGTGCCAGCAGTGAATTTGGGGGAGGACCCTTGTACTTC

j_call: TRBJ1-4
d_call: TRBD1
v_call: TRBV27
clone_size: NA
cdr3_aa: CASSSRPDRGLTGKLFF
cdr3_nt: TGTGCCAGCAGCTCACGTCCGGACAGGGGCTTAACAGGGAAACTGTTTTTT

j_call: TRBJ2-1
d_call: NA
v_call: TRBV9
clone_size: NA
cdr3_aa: CASSVDSFNEQFF
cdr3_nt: TGTGCCAGCAGCGTAGACTCCTTCAATGAGCAGTTCTTC

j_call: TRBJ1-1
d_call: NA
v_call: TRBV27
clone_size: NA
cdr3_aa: CASSLYQGNTEAFF
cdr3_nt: TGTGCCAGCAGTTTATACCAGGGTAACACTGAAGCTTTCTTT

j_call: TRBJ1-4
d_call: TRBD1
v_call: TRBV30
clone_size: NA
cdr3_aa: CAWARDRNEKLFF
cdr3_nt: TGTGCCTGGGCCCGGGACAGGAATGAAAAACTGTTTTTT

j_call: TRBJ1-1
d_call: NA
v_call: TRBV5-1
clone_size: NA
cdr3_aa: CASSFGERTEAFF
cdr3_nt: TGCGCCAGCAGCTTCGGGGAGCGGACTGAAGCTTTCTTT

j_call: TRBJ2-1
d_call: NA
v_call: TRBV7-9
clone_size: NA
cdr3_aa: CASSPVGGHNEQFF
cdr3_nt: TGTGCCAGCAGCCCGGTGGGGGGTCACAATGAGCAGTTCTTC

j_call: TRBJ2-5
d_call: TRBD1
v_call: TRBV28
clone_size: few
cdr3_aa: CASSATGPQETQYF
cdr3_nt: TGTGCCAGCAGTGCGACAGGGCCCCAAGAGACCCAGTACTTC

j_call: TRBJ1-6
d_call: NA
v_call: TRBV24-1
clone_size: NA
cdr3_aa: CATSVQGNSPLHF
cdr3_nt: TGTGCCACCAGTGTCCAGGGGAATTCACCCCTCCACTTT

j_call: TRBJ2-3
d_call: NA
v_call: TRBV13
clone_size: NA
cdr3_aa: CASSYDRAADTQYF
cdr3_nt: TGTGCCAGCAGCTACGACCGGGCCGCAGATACGCAGTATTTT

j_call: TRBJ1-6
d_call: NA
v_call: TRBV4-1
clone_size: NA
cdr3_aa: CASSLIRNSPLHF
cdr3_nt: TGCGCCAGCAGCCTCATCAGGAATTCACCCCTCCACTTT

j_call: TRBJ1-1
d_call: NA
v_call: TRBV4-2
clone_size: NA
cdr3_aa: CASSQDLGTRAFF
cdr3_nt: TGTGCCAGCAGCCAAGATCTTGGCACCCGGGCTTTCTTT

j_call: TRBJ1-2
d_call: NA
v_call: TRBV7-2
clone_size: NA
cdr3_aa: CASSYSAGDYGYTF
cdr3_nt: TGTGCCAGCAGCTACTCGGCAGGGGACTATGGCTACACCTTC

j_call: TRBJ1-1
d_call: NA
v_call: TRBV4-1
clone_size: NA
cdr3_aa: CASSQGPGVGTEAFF
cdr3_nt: TGCGCCAGCAGCCAAGGTCCGGGCGTAGGAACTGAAGCTTTCTTT

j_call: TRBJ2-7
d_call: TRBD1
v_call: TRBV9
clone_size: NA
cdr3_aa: CASSVEPIPGQGSLEQYF
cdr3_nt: TGTGCCAGCAGCGTAGAACCTATTCCGGGACAGGGATCTCTCGAGCAGTACTTC

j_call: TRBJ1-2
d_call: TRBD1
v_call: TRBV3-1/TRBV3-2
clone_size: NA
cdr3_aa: CASSPPQGAVYGYTF
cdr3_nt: TGTGCCAGCAGCCCTCCACAGGGGGCCGTCTATGGCTACACCTTC

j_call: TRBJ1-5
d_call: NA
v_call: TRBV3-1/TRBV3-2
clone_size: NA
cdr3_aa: CASSQAGQYNQPQHF
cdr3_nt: TGTGCCAGCAGCCAAGCTGGACAGTACAATCAGCCCCAGCATTTT

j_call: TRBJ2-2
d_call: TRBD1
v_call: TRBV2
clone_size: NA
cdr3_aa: CASTTTGAVTGELFF
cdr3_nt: TGTGCCAGCACCACGACAGGGGCCGTTACCGGGGAGCTGTTTTTT

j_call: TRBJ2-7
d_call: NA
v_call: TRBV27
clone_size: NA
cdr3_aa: CASSLWGPGTVDVGEQYF
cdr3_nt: TGTGCCAGCAGTTTATGGGGGCCTGGGACTGTGGATGTGGGGGAGCAGTACTTC

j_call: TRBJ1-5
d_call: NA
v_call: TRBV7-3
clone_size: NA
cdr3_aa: CASSLFQGQPQHF
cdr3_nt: TGTGCCAGCAGCTTATTTCAGGGACAGCCCCAGCATTTT

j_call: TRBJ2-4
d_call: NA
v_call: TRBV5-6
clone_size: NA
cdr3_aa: CASSLRLSQGSAKNIQYF
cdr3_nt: TGTGCCAGCAGCCTACGACTGTCCCAGGGGTCGGCCAAAAACATTCAGTACTTC

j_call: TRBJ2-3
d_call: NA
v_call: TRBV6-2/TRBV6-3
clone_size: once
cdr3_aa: CASSVHRSDTQYF
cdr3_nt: TGTGCCAGCAGTGTTCATCGGTCAGATACGCAGTATTTT

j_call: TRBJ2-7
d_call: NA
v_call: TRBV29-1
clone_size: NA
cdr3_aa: CSVVHWDLQYF
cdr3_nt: TGCAGCGTTGTTCATTGGGACTTGCAGTACTTC

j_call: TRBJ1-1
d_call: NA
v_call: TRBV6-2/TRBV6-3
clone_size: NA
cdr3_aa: CASSYPSRGNTEAFF
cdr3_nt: TGTGCCAGCAGTTACCCCTCGAGGGGGAACACTGAAGCTTTCTTT

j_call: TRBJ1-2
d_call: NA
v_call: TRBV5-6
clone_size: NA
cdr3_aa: CASSPGVLYGYTF
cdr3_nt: TGTGCCAGCAGCCCGGGGGTTCTCTATGGCTACACCTTC

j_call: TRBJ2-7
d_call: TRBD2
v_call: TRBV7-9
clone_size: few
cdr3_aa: CASSFQWVGRDSYEQYF
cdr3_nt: TGTGCCAGCAGCTTCCAGTGGGTCGGGAGGGATTCGTACGAGCAGTACTTC

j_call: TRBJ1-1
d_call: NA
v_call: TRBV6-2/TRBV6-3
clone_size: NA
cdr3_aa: CASSPPESTEAFF
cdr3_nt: TGTGCCAGCAGCCCCCCGGAGAGCACTGAAGCTTTCTTT

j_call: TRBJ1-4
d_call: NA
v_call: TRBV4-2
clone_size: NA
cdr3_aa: CASSQFLGMSEKLFF
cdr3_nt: TGTGCCAGCAGCCAATTTCTGGGTATGAGTGAAAAACTGTTTTTT

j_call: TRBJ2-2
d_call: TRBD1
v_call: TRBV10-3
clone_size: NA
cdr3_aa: CAAAPTGRGGTGELFF
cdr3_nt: TGTGCCGCTGCCCCGACAGGGCGAGGGGGCACCGGGGAGCTGTTTTTT

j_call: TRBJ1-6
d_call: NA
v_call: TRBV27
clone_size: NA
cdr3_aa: CASSMPRSPLHF
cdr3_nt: TGTGCCAGCAGCATGCCAAGGTCACCCCTCCACTTT

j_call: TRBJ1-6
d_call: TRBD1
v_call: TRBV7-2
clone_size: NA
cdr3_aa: CASSLEDRSFSPLHF
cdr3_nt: TGTGCCAGCAGCTTGGAGGACAGGTCGTTTTCACCCCTCCACTTT

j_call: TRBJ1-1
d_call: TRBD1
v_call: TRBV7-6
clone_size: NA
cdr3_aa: CASSLEGQGGYTEAFF
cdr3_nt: TGTGCCAGCAGCTTAGAGGGACAGGGAGGTTACACTGAAGCTTTCTTT

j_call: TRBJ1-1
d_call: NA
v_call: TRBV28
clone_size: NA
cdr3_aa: CASSPGGRPRAEAFF
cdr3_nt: TGTGCCAGCAGTCCCGGTGGTCGTCCGAGGGCTGAAGCTTTCTTT

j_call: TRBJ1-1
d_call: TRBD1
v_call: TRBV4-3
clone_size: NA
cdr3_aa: CASSRDGQGLAEAFF
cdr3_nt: TGCGCCAGCAGCCGAGATGGACAGGGTTTGGCTGAAGCTTTCTTT

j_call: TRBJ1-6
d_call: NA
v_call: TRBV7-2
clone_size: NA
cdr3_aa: CASSLMGAVFKNSPLHF
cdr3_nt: TGTGCCAGCAGCTTAATGGGAGCGGTTTTCAAAAATTCACCCCTCCACTTT

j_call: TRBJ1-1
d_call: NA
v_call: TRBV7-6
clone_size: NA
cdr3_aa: CASSLSSQRNTEAFF
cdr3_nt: TGTGCCAGCAGCTTAAGTAGTCAGAGGAACACTGAAGCTTTCTTT

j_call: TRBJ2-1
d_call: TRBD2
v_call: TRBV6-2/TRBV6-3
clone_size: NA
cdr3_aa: CASSYSGLAGVGGNEQFF
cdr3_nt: TGTGCCAGCAGTTACTCGGGACTAGCGGGAGTAGGGGGCAATGAGCAGTTCTTC

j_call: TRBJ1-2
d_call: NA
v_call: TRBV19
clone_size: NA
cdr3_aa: CASSSSWTANYGYTF
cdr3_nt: TGTGCCAGTAGTTCGTCATGGACAGCTAACTATGGCTACACCTTC

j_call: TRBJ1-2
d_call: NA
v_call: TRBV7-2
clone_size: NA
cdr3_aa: CASSIETTHYGYTF
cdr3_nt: TGTGCCAGCAGCATAGAAACGACCCACTATGGCTACACCTTC

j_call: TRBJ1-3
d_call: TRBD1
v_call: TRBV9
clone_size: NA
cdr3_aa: CASSVAAGGGNTIYF
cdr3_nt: TGTGCCAGCAGCGTAGCCGCAGGGGGTGGAAACACCATATATTTT

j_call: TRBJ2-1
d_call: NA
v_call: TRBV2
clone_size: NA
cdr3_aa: CASSARAMRDEQFF
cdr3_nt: TGTGCCAGCAGTGCCCGGGCAATGCGGGATGAGCAGTTCTTC

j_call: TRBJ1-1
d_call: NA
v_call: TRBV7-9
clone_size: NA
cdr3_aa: CASSLKIQNTEAFF
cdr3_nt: TGTGCCAGCAGCTTGAAGATCCAGAACACTGAAGCTTTCTTT

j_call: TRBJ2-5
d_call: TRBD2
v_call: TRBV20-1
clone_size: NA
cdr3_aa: CSASIPSGGQETQYF
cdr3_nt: TGCAGTGCTAGTATCCCTAGCGGGGGACAAGAGACCCAGTACTTC

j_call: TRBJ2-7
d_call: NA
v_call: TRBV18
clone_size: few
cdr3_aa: CASSPGQFYEQYF
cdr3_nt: TGTGCCAGCTCACCTGGACAGTTCTACGAGCAGTACTTC

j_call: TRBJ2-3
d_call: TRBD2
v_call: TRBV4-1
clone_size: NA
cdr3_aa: CASSQVSGGTDTQYF
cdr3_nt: TGCGCCAGCAGCCAAGTTAGCGGGGGAACAGATACGCAGTATTTT

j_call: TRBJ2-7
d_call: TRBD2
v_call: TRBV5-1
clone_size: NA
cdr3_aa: CASSGGLAGGYEQYF
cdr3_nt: TGCGCCAGCAGCGGAGGACTAGCGGGGGGTTACGAGCAGTACTTC

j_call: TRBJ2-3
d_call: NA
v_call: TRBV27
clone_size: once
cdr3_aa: CASSLYRAADTQYF
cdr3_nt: TGTGCCAGCAGTTTATACAGGGCAGCAGATACGCAGTATTTT

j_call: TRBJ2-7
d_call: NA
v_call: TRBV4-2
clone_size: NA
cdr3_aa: CASSRLGTSDEQYF
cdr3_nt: TGTGCCAGCAGCCGACTAGGGACTTCGGACGAGCAGTACTTC

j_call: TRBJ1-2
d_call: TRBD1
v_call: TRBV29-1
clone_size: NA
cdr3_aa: CSVATGDKNGYTF
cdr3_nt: TGCAGCGTTGCGACAGGGGATAAAAATGGCTACACCTTC

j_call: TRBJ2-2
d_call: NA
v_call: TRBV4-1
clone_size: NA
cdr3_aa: CASSQDVAGTGELFF
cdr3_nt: TGCGCCAGCAGCCAAGATGTTGCCGGCACCGGGGAGCTGTTTTTT

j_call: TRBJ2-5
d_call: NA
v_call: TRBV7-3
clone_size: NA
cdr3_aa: CASSGGQGETQYF
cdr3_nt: TGTGCCAGCAGCGGCGGTCAAGGAGAGACCCAGTACTTC

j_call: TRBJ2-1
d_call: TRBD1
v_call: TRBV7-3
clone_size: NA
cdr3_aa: CASSSTGGIYNEQFF
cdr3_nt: TGTGCCAGCAGCTCGACAGGGGGCATCTACAATGAGCAGTTCTTC

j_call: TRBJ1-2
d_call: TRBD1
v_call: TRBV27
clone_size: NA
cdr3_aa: CASRTGGIGFGYTF
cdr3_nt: TGTGCCAGCCGGACAGGGGGCATTGGATTTGGCTACACCTTC

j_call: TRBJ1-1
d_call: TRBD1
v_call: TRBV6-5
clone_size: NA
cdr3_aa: CASSYRQGRRNTEAFF
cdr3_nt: TGTGCCAGCAGTTATAGACAGGGGAGAAGGAACACTGAAGCTTTCTTT